This TCR beta chain originates from a study of T cells in Graves' hyperthyroidism and ophthalmopathy. In the ophthalmopathy cohort, Clinical Activity Score was at least 3, NOSPECS grade at least 4, and duration under 3 months. Thyroid ultrasound and orbital computed tomography, with clinical symptoms and serum thyroxine and TRAb, informed diagnoses. General study points: From stable hyperthyroidism, ophthalmopathy was separated by a 13 V-J model. Most clonotypes expanded in thyroid above 0.001 were likewise present in blood.

The CDR3 runs 13 residues. The germline gives CDR1 MNHEY, CDR2 SVGAGI. Trimming left V 2 bases short and J 6 bases short, with 8 bases between. This clonotype was seen only a few times. Its cognate antigen is unknown. RNA transcripts yielded amplified TCR beta CDR3 regions. When the TCR CDR3 underwent first-round RT-PCR, the HTBI primer set was used. TCRdb passed the multiplex PCR reads through MiXCR, listing each CDR3 protein once. The table shows hundreds of thousands of distinct CDR3 sequences, with around 21% occurring only once. The TCR originated in a man under 40 with Graves' ophthalmopathy. Sample: blood. The chain carries TRBV6-5 and TRBJ1-5; maybe TRBD1 (5 bases). The CDR3 sequence is CASSYGTAQPQHF. The CDR3, as DNA: TGTGCCAGCAGTTACGGGACGGCTCAGCCCCAGCATTTT.